Below are 22 T cell receptor beta chains sequenced from a single sample in a study. TCRdb re-called the RT-PCR reads through MiXCR, storing one row per CDR3 protein. The data show hundreds of thousands of distinct CDR3 sequences, with around 14% seen just once and 3% to 4.5% held by the top ten. The specimen was memory CD4+ T cells from blood. All receptors derive from a female donor in good health, serving as a healthy control.

This clonotype has at least ten counts. This chain joins TRBV5-6 and TRBJ1-1; weak D call: TRBD1 (6 bases). The CDR3 has 14 amino acids. V was clipped by 9 bases and J by 3 bases, with 18 bases between them. CDR1 SGHDT and CDR2 YYEEEE come from the germline V gene. CDR3: CATTGAISDTEAFF. The CDR3, as DNA: TGTGCCACGACGGGGGCGATTTCGGACACTGAAGCTTTCTTT.

This clonotype appeared a few times. This chain uses TRBV29-1 with TRBJ1-6, with a possible D match to TRBD1 (5 bases). The germline CDR1 and CDR2 sequences are SQVTM and ANQGSEA. Trimming shortened V by 4 bases and J by 7 bases, and 11 bases separated the two germline ends. The CDR3 spans 13 residues. The CDR3 here is CSVVTGPNSPLHF. CDR3 coding DNA: TGCAGCGTTGTAACAGGACCCAATTCACCCCTCCACTTT. The full variable domain, completed using reference TRBV29-1 and TRBJ1-6, is SAVISQKPSRDICQRGTSLTIQCQVDSQVTMMFWYRQQPGQSLTLIATANQGSEATYESGFVIDKFPISRPNLTFSTLTVSNMSPEDSSIYLCSVVTGPNSPLHFGNGTRLTVT.

This clonotype was detected ten times or more. The rearrangement uses TRBV7-9 and TRBJ2-2, with no clear D. The CDR3 is 13 amino acids. Germline lookup yields CDR1 SEHNR and CDR2 FQNEAQ (reference sequence). Between the trimmed V and J ends, which lost 5 bases and 5 bases, there was a span of 9 bases. The chain's CDR3 is CASSTSRTGELFF. DNA of the CDR3: TGTGCCAGCAGCACCAGCCGGACCGGGGAGCTGTTTTTT.

This sequence joins TRBV28 and TRBJ2-2, with unresolved D. V lost 4 bases, J lost 8 bases, and 11 bases lay in between. This CDR3 has 13 amino acids. Germline V lookup: CDR1 MDHEN, CDR2 SYDVKM. CDR3 protein: CASSSIDPGELFF. The CDR3, as DNA: TGTGCCAGCAGTTCCATAGACCCGGGGGAGCTGTTTTTT.

V is TRBV20-1 and J is TRBJ1-5, with D unresolved. The CDR3 consists of 14 residues. Germline CDR1 and CDR2: DFQATT and SNEGSKA (reference sequence). V lost 0 bases and J 2 bases, leaving 8 bases between the germline ends. The CDR3 loop is CSARDITGNQPQHF. For the CDR3, the DNA is TGCAGTGCTAGAGATATCACAGGCAATCAGCCCCAGCATTTT.

This clonotype was counted ten times or more. The J gene is TRBJ2-1, the V gene TRBV4-2, with 9 nucleotides matching TRBD2. CDR3 length: 18 residues. Germline CDR1 and CDR2: LGHNA and YNFKEQ. J was trimmed by 0 bases and V by 0 bases; bases with no gene match: 6. CDR3 in amino acids: CASSQDPSGTSSYNEQFF. The CDR3 coding sequence is TGTGCCAGCAGCCAAGACCCTAGCGGGACCAGCTCCTACAATGAGCAGTTCTTC.

The chain carries TRBV5-1 and TRBJ2-2; D possibly corresponds to TRBD2 (5 bases). Germline-derived CDR1 and CDR2 are SGHRS and YFSETQ. The CDR3 is 14 amino acids. Trimming shortened V by 6 bases and J by 1 base, and 10 bases separated the two germline ends. CDR3 in amino acids: CASKAGRNTGELFF. The CDR3 coding sequence is TGCGCCAGCAAGGCGGGCAGGAACACCGGGGAGCTGTTTTTT.

This clonotype has a handful of counts. The gene calls are TRBV10-3 and TRBJ1-2, with D perhaps matching TRBD1 (6 bases). Germline V lookup: CDR1 ENHRY, CDR2 SYGVKD. V dropped 7 bases and J dropped 4 bases, with 13 bases sitting between them. The CDR3 is made up of 13 amino acids. The CDR3 DNA reads as TGTGCCATCATGGACGGGGGCACCTATGGCTACACCTTC. Translating it yields CAIMDGGTYGYTF.

The gene calls are TRBV6-5 and TRBJ2-1; D is possibly TRBD2 (6 bases). Germline assignment: CDR1 MNHEY and CDR2 SVGAGI. Trimming removed 7 bases from V and 10 bases from J, with 23 bases in between. There are 15 residues in the CDR3. The CDR3 reads CASNTPRVGGGEQFF. The CDR3, as DNA: TGTGCCAGCAACACACCGAGGGTGGGAGGTGGGGAGCAGTTCTTC.

The chain is built from TRBV29-1 and TRBJ1-1; possibly TRBD1 for D (6 bases). Trimming removed 8 bases from V and 1 base from J, with 14 bases in between. The CDR3 is 13 amino acids. Per the germline V gene, CDR1 is SQVTM and CDR2 is ANQGSEA. CDR3 in amino acids: CSIGGHSNTEAFF. Here the CDR3 DNA reads TGCAGCATTGGGGGGCATTCGAACACTGAAGCTTTCTTT.

This clonotype was seen more than once but under ten times. The chain is built from TRBV5-1 and TRBJ1-4; no clear D. Germline loops: CDR1 SGHRS, CDR2 YFSETQ. This CDR3 has 12 amino acids. V lost 3 bases, J lost 10 bases, and 10 bases lay in between. CDR3 DNA sequence: TGCGCCAGCAGCTCTCAGGCAGGAAAACTGTTTTTT. This encodes CASSSQAGKLFF.

The rearrangement uses TRBV6-2 or TRBV6-3 and TRBJ2-5; no definite D call. The V and J ends lost 1 base and 2 bases respectively, with 11 bases between them. Germline V CDR1 and CDR2: MNHEY, SVGEGT. This CDR3 spans 15 amino acids. The CDR3 nucleotides are TGTGCCAGCAGTTACTGGCCTAAATTGCAAGAGACCCAGTACTTC. Encoded protein: CASSYWPKLQETQYF.

The chain has TRBV12-3 or TRBV12-4 and TRBJ2-3; unclear D gene. The ends were cut back, 3 bases at V and 6 bases at J, with 16 bases in the middle. The CDR3 totals 15 residues. The CDR3 loop reads CASSLLGPQHDTQYF. The DNA of the CDR3 is TGTGCCAGCAGTTTGCTGGGCCCCCAGCATGATACGCAGTATTTT.

The chain joins TRBV10-3 to TRBJ2-2, with TRBD2 identical over 12 bases. The germline V gene encodes CDR1 ENHRY and CDR2 SYGVKD. V trimming: 7 bases; J trimming: 4 bases; junction bases outside the gene matches: 13. This CDR3 region has 18 residues. CDR3 residues: CAITTRLAGVAGTGELFF. The CDR3 DNA reads as TGTGCCATCACTACTCGACTAGCGGGGGTGGCGGGCACCGGGGAGCTGTTTTTT.

This clonotype was recorded many times. The genes are TRBV28 and TRBJ2-1, with unresolved D. Germline V gives CDR1 MDHEN, CDR2 SYDVKM. V shed 5 bases and J shed 0 bases, with 8 bases lying between them. This CDR3 comprises 14 residues. CDR3 sequence reads: CASSLRTSYNEQFF. The CDR3 nucleotides are TGTGCCAGCAGTCTCCGGACCTCCTACAATGAGCAGTTCTTC.

This clonotype was detected only a few times. The rearrangement links TRBV6-7 to TRBJ2-7; unclear D gene. TRBV6-7 counts as an open reading frame of uncertain function. CDR3 length equals 16 residues. The V end lost 4 bases, the J end lost 1 base, and 17 bases lay between the germline ends. The CDR3 coding sequence is TGTGCCAGCAGTTGGCCCCTTGACTTCACTTCCTACGAGCAGTACTTC. This translates into CASSWPLDFTSYEQYF.

This clonotype was found a few times. This chain connects TRBV9 to TRBJ2-3, with a tentative D call TRBD1 (5 bases). The V and J ends lost 2 bases and 2 bases respectively, with 9 bases between them. Looked up from germline, CDR1 is SGDLS and CDR2 is YYNGEE. The CDR3 has 14 amino acids. This CDR3 is CASSVGHDTDTQYF. The DNA of the CDR3 is TGTGCCAGCAGCGTGGGGCATGACACAGATACGCAGTATTTT.

With respect to this clonotype: A much more abundant neighbour one base away suggests this may be a read error. The gene calls are TRBV15 and TRBJ1-1; weak D call: TRBD1 (6 bases). Per germline, CDR1 LNHNV and CDR2 YYDKDF (reference sequence). There are 14 residues in the CDR3. The CDR3, as DNA: TGTGCCACCAGCGGACACACAGGGAACACTGAAGCTATCTTT. Translating it yields CATSGHTGNTEAIF.

This clonotype has a handful of counts. The V gene is TRBV29-1, the J gene TRBJ2-1, with 13 bases aligning to TRBD2. J lost 8 bases, V lost 3 bases, and 10 bases had no gene match. This CDR3 has 16 amino acids. Germline V gene data show CDR1 as SQVTM and CDR2 as ANQGSEA. CDR3 sequence: CSVDGTSGTNSDEQFF. The CDR3 DNA follows: TGCAGCGTTGACGGGACTAGCGGGACGAATTCGGATGAGCAGTTCTTC.

V usage is TRBV12-5 and J usage is TRBJ1-5; D uncertain. V dropped 3 bases and J dropped 0 bases, with 3 bases sitting between them. The V gene's germline CDR1 is LGHNT and CDR2 FRNRAP. The CDR3 totals 13 residues. The CDR3 loop reads CASGFGSNQPQHF. CDR3 bases: TGTGCTAGTGGTTTTGGTAGCAATCAGCCCCAGCATTTT.

This clonotype was detected many times. The rearrangement uses TRBV6-2 or TRBV6-3 and TRBJ2-1; D possibly corresponds to TRBD2 (6 bases). V gave up 2 bases and J gave up 8 bases, with 19 bases separating them. Germline V gene lookup returns CDR1 MNHEY and CDR2 SVGEGT. This CDR3 is built from 16 residues. CDR3 loop: CASSYSRRERRDEQFF. CDR3 sequence (DNA): TGTGCCAGCAGTTACAGTAGGCGGGAAAGGAGGGATGAGCAGTTCTTC.

The chain employs TRBV2 and TRBJ2-1, with 11 bases fitting TRBD2. This CDR3 is 15 amino acids long. Trimming cost V 1 base and J 5 bases; bases outside gene matches: 1. The germline gives CDR1 SNHLY, CDR2 FYNNEI. The CDR3 nucleotides are TGTGCCAGCAGTGAAGGTAGCGGGGGGGACAATGAGCAGTTCTTC. Its protein product is CASSEGSGGDNEQFF.